The clone carrying this T cell receptor (beta chain) has more than one count but fewer than ten. Its antigen remains unidentified. Germline CDR1 reads LGHNA; CDR2 reads YNFKEQ. The CDR3 length is 14 residues. V shed 1 base and J shed 1 base, with 7 bases lying between them. All of the isolated RNA was reverse transcribed, so expressed TCRB transcripts were sequenced. Sequencing was performed with immunoSEQ multiplex PCR; in TCRdb, only in-frame clones are kept and a portion is missing. Here the sample spans more than 300,000 clones, roughly 9.8% being singletons. The data were taken from a study of beta chain features in type 1 diabetes. Cells sorted by CD45RO/CCR7/CD25/CD127/CD95/CD27 comprised CD4+ naive, central memory, regulatory and stem cell-like memory cells. Regarding the study as a whole: Sampled from patients, naive, central memory and Treg TCRB repertoires appeared more similar than those sampled from healthy donors. Patients with Type 1 diabetes showed moderately but significantly shorter TCRB CDR3s in all four CD4+ subsets. Among type 1 diabetes patients, VDJ junctions had fewer insertions and more deletions. It was possible that PCR favored shorter templates, equally so in patients and controls.

Sequencing was performed on central memory CD4+ T cells from blood. This receptor was identified in a man under 40 with type 1 diabetes. The chain uses TRBV4-2 and TRBJ1-1; D ambiguous. The CDR3 loop is CASSQVAANTEAFF. The CDR3 DNA follows: TGTGCCAGCAGCCAAGTGGCGGCGAACACTGAAGCTTTCTTT.